This TCR beta chain was observed in a study of cytomegalovirus exposure and HLA in healthy donors. Study-level points and caveats: According to a later analysis, donors in an Asian-associated ancestry cluster reportedly had fewer N-insertions than the roughly 640-donor mean. Some V segments could not be told apart, so they were left out, TRBV6-2 and TRBV6-3 among them.

Concerning this clone itself: Antigen specificity is unknown.

The PCR had 60 Vbeta and 13 Jbeta primers. Sequencing used immunoSEQ multiplex PCR; TCRdb keeps in-frame clones, though not all of them. The sample has about 150,000 clones; approximately 70% are singletons. V dropped 1 base and J dropped 4; count of bases not matched to a gene: 5. The CDR3 has 15 residues. CDR1 and CDR2 from the germline V gene are SGHKS and YYEKEE (reference sequence). Sample: PBMCs. The V and J genes are TRBV5-5 and TRBJ2-7; 10 bases fit TRBD2. This clonotype was sampled from a woman in her late teens or twenties in good health and CMV-seropositive. The CDR3 coding sequence is TGTGCCAGCAGCTTGTCTAGCGGGGGATGGTACGAGCAGTACTTC. It translates to CASSLSSGGWYEQYF.